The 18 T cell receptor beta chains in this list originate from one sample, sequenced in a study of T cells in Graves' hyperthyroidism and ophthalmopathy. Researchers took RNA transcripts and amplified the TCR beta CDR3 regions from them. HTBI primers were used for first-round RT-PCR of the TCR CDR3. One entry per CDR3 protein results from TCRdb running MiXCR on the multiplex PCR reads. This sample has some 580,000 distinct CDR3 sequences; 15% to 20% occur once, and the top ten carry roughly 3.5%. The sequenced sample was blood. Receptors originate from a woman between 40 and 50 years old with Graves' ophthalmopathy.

CDR3 bases: TGTGCCAGCAGCTTAGGGGGGGCCGCGAACACCGGGGAGCTGTTTTTT. Protein: CASSLGGAANTGELFF. V usage is TRBV7-9 and J usage is TRBJ2-2; either TRBD1 or TRBD2 may supply D (6 bases each). V was pared by 1 base and J by 0 bases, with 9 bases between. The CDR3 length is 16 residues. In germline, CDR1 is SEHNR, CDR2 FQNEAQ (reference sequence).

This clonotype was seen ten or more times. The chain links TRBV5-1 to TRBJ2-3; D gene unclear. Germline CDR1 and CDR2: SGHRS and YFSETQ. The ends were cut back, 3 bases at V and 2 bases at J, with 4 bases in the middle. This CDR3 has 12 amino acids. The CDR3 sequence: CASSSLTDTQYF. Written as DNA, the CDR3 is TGCGCCAGCAGCTCCCTCACAGATACGCAGTATTTT.

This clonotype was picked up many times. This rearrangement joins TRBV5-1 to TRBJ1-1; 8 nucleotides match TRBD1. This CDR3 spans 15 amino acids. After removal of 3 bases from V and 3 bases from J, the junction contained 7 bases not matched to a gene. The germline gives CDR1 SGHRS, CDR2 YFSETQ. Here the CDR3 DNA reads TGCGCCAGCAGCTGGCGACAGGGGAGGGACACTGAAGCTTTCTTT. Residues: CASSWRQGRDTEAFF.

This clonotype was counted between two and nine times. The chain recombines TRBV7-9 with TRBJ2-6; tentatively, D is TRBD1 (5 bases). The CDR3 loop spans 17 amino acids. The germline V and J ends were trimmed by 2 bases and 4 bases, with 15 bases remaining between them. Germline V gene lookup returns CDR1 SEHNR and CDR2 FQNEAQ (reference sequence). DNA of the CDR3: TGTGCCAGCAGCTTACCTCCTGGCAGGGCAGGGGCCAACGTCCTGACTTTC. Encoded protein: CASSLPPGRAGANVLTF.

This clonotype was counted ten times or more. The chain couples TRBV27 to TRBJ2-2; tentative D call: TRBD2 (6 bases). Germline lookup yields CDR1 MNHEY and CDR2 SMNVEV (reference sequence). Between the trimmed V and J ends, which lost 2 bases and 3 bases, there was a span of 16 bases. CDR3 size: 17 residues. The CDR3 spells CASSLVMGGWDTGELFF. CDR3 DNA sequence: TGTGCCAGCAGTTTAGTTATGGGGGGATGGGACACCGGGGAGCTGTTTTTT.

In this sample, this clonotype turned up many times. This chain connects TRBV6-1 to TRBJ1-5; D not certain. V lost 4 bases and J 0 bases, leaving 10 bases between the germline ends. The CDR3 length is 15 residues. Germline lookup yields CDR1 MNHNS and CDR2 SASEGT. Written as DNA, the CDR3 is TGTGCCAGCAGTGTAGGGCACCTTAGCAATCAGCCCCAGCATTTT. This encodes CASSVGHLSNQPQHF.

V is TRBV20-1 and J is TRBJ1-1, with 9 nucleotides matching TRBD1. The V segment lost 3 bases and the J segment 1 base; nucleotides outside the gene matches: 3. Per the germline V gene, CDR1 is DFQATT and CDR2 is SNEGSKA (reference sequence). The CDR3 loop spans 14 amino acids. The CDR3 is CSASPDRGNTEAFF. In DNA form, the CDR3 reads TGCAGTGCTAGTCCGGACAGGGGGAACACTGAAGCTTTCTTT.

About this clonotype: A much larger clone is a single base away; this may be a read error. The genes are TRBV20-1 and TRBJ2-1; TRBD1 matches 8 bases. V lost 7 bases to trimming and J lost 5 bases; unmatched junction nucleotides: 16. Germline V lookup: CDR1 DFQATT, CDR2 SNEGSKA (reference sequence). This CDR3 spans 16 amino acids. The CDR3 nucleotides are TGCAGTGTCCCCTCCCGGACAGGGTGGACGAACAATGAGCAGTTCTTC. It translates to CSVPSRTGWTNNEQFF.

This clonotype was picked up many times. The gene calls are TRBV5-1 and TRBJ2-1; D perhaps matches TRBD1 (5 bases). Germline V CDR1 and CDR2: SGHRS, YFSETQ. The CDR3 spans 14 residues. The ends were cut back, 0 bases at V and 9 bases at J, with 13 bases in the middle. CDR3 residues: CASSLGQGKGEQFF. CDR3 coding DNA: TGCGCCAGCAGCTTGGGTCAGGGTAAAGGTGAGCAGTTCTTC.

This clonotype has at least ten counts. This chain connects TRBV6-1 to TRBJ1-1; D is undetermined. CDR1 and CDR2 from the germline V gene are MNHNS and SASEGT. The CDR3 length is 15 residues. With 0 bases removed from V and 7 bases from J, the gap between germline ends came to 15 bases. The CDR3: CASSEANQPFNEAFF. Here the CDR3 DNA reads TGTGCCAGCAGTGAAGCGAATCAGCCTTTCAATGAAGCTTTCTTT.

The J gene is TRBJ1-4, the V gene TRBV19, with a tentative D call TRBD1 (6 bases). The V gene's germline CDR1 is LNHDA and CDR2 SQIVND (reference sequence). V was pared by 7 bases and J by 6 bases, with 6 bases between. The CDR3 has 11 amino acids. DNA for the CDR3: TGTGCCAGTAAGGGGGATGAAAAACTGTTTTTT. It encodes CASKGDEKLFF.

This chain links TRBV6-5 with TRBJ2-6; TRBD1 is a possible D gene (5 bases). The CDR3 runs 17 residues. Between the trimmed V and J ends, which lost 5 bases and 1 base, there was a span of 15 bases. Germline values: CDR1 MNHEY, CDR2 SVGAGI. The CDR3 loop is CASSILMGQSGANVLTF. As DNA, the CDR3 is TGTGCCAGCAGTATACTTATGGGGCAGTCTGGGGCCAACGTCCTGACTTTC.

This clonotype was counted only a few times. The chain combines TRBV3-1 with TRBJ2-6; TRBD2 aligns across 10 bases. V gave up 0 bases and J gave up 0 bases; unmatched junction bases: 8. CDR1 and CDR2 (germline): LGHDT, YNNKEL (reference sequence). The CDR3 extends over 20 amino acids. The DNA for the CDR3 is TGTGCCAGCAGCCAAGATCTATTTAGGACTAGCGGCTCTGGGGCCAACGTCCTGACTTTC. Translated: CASSQDLFRTSGSGANVLTF.

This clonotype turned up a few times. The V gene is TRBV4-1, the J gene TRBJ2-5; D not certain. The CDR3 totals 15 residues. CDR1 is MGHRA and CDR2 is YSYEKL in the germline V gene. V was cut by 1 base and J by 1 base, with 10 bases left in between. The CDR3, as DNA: TGCGCCAGCAGCCAAGCGTCCAGACTCCAAGAGACCCAGTACTTC. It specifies CASSQASRLQETQYF.

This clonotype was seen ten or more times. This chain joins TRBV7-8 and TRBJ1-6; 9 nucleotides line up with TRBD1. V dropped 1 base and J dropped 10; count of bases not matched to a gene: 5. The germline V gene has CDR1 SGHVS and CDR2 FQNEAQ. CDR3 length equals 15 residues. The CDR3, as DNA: TGTGCCAGCAGCTTAGAGGACAGGGGATTGTCACCCCTCCACTTT. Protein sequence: CASSLEDRGLSPLHF.

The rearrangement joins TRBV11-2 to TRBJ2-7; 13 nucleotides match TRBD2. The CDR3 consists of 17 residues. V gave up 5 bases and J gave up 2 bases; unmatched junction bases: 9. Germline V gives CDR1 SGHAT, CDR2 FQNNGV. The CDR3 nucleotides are TGTGCCAGCAGCCTGCACCCGGGACTAGCGGGAACCTACGAGCAGTACTTC. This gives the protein CASSLHPGLAGTYEQYF.

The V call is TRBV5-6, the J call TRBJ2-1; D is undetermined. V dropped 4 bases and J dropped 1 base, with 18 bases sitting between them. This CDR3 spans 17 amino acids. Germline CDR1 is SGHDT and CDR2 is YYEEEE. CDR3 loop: CASSLLLTSSSYNEQFF. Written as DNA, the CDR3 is TGTGCCAGCAGCCTCCTTTTGACGAGTAGTTCCTACAATGAGCAGTTCTTC.

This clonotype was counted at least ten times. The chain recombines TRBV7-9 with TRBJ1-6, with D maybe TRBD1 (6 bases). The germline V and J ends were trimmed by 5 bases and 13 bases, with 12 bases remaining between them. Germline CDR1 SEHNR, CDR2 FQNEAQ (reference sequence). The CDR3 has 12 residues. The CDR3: CASSVGALPLHF. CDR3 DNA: TGTGCCAGCAGCGTGGGGGCGCTCCCCCTCCACTTT.